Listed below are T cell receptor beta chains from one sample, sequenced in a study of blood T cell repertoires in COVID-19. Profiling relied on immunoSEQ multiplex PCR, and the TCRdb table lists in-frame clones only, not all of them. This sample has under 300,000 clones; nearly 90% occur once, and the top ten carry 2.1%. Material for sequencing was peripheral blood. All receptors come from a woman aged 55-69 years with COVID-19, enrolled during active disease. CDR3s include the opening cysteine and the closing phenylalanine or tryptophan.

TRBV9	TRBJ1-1	CASSPIQGGTEAFF
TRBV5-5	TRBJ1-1	CASSRGQGLNTEAFF
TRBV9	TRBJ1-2	CASSVGGGNYGYTF
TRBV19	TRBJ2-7	CASSMAGGAEQYF
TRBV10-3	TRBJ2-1	CAISEMSDEQFF
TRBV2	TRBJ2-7	CASSIRGPSISYEQYF
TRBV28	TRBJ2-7	CASSIRQGRLQYF
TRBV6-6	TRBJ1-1	CASSYGGGMNTEAFF
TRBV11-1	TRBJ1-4	CASSRATNEKLFF
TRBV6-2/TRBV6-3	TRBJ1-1	CASRPTGVMNTEAFF
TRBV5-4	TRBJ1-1	CASSITSGKHNVAFF
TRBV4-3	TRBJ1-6	CASSQDWRYNSPLHF
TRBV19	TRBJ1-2	CASSLRGRGNYGYTF
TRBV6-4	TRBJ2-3	CASSDDGGSTDTQYF
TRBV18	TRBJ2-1	CASSPWTGYNEQFF
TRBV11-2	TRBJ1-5	CASSLDRRDQPQHF
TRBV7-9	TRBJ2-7	CASSSQDRGVNEQYF
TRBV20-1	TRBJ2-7	CSASGQGSYEQYF
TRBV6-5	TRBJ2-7	CASRSGTAYEQYF
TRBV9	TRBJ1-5	CASSVGTNSNQPQHF
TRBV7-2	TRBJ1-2	CASSPGLINYGYTF
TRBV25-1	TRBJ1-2	CASSARDRGNYGYTF
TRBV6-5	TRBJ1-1	CASRGQGRFTEAFF
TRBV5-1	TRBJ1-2	CASSQDRGPGTNYGYTF
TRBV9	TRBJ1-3	CASSVAGGSSGNTIYF
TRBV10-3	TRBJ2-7	CAISKSGLATDEQYF
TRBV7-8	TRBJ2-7	CASSLALQLGPYEQYF
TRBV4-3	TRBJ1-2	CASSQDGRNYGYTF
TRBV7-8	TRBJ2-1	CASSSPPGGGSYNEQFF
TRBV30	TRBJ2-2	CAWSLRGRGYTGELFF
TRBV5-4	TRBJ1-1	CASSPTTNTEAFF
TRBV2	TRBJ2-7	CASSADRGLYEQYF
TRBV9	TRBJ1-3	CASSSTGVRNTIYF
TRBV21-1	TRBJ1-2	CASSKEGSNSRGFF
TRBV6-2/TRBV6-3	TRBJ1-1	CASSPGGGWNTEAFF
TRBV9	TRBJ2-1	CASSKADRVDEQFF
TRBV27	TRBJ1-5	CASSSGTGISSNQPQHF
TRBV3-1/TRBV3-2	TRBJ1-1	CASSQDLPAGNTEAFF
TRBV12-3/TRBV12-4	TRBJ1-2	CASSLGRGRGYTF
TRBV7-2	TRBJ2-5	CASSLPEETQYF
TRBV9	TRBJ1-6	CASSVEQGYNSPLHF
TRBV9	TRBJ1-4	CASSVGGTGDEKLFF
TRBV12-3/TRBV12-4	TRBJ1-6	CASSLGGRGVIYF
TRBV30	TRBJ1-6	CAWSPQGIHNSPLHF
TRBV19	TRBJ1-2	CASSIVPTGGVLGYTF
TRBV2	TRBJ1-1	CASSPFGGFEAFF
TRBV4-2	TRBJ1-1	CASSQPWTEGTEAFF
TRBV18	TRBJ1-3	CASSPELSGNTIYF
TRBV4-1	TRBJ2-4	CASSQAHTGKNIQYF
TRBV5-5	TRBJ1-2	CASSLDRYGYTF
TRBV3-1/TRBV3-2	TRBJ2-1	CAHRQGTNEQFF
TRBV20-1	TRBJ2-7	CSASHQGLFDEQYF
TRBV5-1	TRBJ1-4	CASSPYQGATNEKLFF
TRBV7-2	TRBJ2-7	CASNLSTGGVYEQYF
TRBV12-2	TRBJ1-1	CASRLARWGDTEAFF
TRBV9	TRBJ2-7	CASSVGSGDEQYF
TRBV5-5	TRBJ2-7	CASSLAEGAYEQYF
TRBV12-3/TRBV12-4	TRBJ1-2	CASSNRDYGYTF